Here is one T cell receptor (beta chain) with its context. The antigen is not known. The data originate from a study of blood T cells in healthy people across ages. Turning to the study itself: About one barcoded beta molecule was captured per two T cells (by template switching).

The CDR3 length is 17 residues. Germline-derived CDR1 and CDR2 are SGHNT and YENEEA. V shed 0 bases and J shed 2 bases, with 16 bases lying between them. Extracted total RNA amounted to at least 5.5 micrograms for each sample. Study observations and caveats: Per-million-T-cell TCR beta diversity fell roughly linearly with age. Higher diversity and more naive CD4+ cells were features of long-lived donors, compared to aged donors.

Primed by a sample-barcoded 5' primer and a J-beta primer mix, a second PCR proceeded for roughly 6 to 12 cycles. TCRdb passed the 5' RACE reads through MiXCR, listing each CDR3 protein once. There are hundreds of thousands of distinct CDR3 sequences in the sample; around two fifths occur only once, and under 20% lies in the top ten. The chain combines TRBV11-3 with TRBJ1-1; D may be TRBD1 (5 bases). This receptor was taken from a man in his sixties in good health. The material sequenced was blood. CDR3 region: CASSLDNRNRRNTEAFF. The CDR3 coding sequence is TGTGCCAGCAGCTTAGATAACAGAAACAGGAGAAACACTGAAGCTTTCTTT. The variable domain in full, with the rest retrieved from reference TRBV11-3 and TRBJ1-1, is EAGVVQSPRYKIIEKKQPVAFWCNPISGHNTLYWYLQNLGQGPELLIRYENEEAVDDSQLPKDRFSAERLKGVDSTLKIQPAELGDSAVYLCASSLDNRNRRNTEAFFGQGTRLTVV.